This TCR beta chain was identified in a study of blood T cell repertoires in COVID-19. Turning to the study itself: Sample material is recorded as cDNA or gDNA derived from T cells, B-cell-depleted T cells, or PBMCs.

V gave up 2 bases and J gave up 3 bases, with 14 bases separating them. The CDR3 consists of 15 residues. Germline CDR1 is SGHTS and CDR2 is YDEGEE. Original data processing: Amplifying reference gene primers gave estimates of nucleated cell counts. Clones were read by immunoSEQ multiplex PCR, and TCRdb kept only the in-frame ones, dropping some. Clonal size and the V and J genes are those of that table, whereas D and trimming came from the DNA. Of 140,000 to 150,000 clones listed, roughly 80% are singletons. The clonotype originates from a middle-aged woman with active or convalescent COVID-19. The material sequenced was peripheral blood. V gene TRBV5-8 combines with J gene TRBJ1-2; D not certain. The DNA for the CDR3 is TGTGCCAGCAGCTTCGATCGGCAGGCCTACTATGGCTACACCTTC. The encoded protein is CASSFDRQAYYGYTF.